The 14 T cell receptor beta chains reported below all come from one sample, sequenced in a study of blood T cell repertoires in COVID-19. TCRdb's table, derived via immunoSEQ multiplex PCR, lists solely in-frame clones and lacks some. Of around 180,000 clones listed, almost 80% were seen once; the top ten hold roughly 17%. Sample: peripheral blood. These receptors originate from a man in his fifties or sixties with active or convalescent COVID-19.

The CDR3 here is CASSPPEGRGKNTEAFF. CDR3 DNA sequence: TGTGCCAGCTCTCCCCCGGAAGGCAGGGGCAAGAACACTGAAGCTTTCTTT. This chain joins TRBV18 and TRBJ1-1; possibly TRBD1 for D (6 bases). This CDR3 is built from 17 residues. Trimming shortened V by 6 bases and J by 1 base, and 21 bases separated the two germline ends. Germline lookup yields CDR1 KGHSH and CDR2 LQKENI. Filled out from reference TRBV18 and TRBJ1-1, the complete variable domain reads NAGVMQNPRHLVRRRGQEARLRCSPMKGHSHVYWYRQLPEEGLKFMVYLQKENIIDESGMPKERFSAEFPKEGPSILRIQQVVRGDSAAYFCASSPPEGRGKNTEAFFGQGTRLTVV.

This sequence joins TRBV5-6 and TRBJ1-1; D call uncertain. Trimming removed 4 bases from V and 1 base from J, with 17 bases in between. The CDR3 spans 16 residues. Germline V gives CDR1 SGHDT, CDR2 YYEEEE. CDR3 protein: CASSPLKRGTNTEAFF. CDR3 sequence (DNA): TGTGCCAGCAGCCCCCTCAAGCGGGGAACGAACACTGAAGCTTTCTTT.

The gene calls are TRBV29-1 and TRBJ2-5, with 9 bases fitting TRBD1. The V segment lost 2 bases and the J segment 2 bases; nucleotides outside the gene matches: 6. Germline V CDR1 and CDR2: SQVTM, ANQGSEA. The CDR3 spans 15 residues. CDR3 residues: CSVEFRDRAQETQYF. The CDR3 region has the DNA TGCAGCGTTGAATTCCGGGACAGGGCACAAGAGACCCAGTACTTC.

V is TRBV19 and J is TRBJ1-6, with D unresolved. The germline V gene has CDR1 LNHDA and CDR2 SQIVND (reference sequence). This CDR3 is 13 amino acids long. V lost 4 bases, J lost 9 bases, and 10 bases lay in between. The CDR3 DNA reads TGTGCCAGTAGTACGAGGGTCGGTTCACCCCTCCACTTT. Translating gives CASSTRVGSPLHF.

The chain joins TRBV5-4 to TRBJ2-2; D may be TRBD1 (6 bases). This CDR3 contains 15 residues. Germline values: CDR1 SGHNT, CDR2 YYREEE (reference sequence). Trimming took off 5 bases at V and 6 bases at J, with 17 bases between the two ends. The CDR3 reads CASSSAGTFPGELFF. The CDR3 nucleotides are TGTGCCAGCAGTTCCGCAGGGACATTCCCCGGGGAGCTGTTTTTT. The variable domain in full, completed from reference TRBV5-4 and TRBJ2-2, reads ETGVTQSPTHLIKTRGQQVTLRCSSQSGHNTVSWYQQALGQGPQFIFQYYREEENGRGNFPPRFSGLQFPNYSSELNVNALELDDSALYLCASSSAGTFPGELFFGEGSRLTVL.

CDR3: CASTFPDRARFSYEQYF. The CDR3, as DNA: TGTGCCAGCACATTCCCGGACAGGGCCAGATTCTCCTACGAGCAGTACTTC. This chain connects TRBV2 to TRBJ2-7; TRBD1 matches at 8 bases. V was clipped by 7 bases and J by 0 bases; unmatched bases: 14. Germline V lookup: CDR1 SNHLY, CDR2 FYNNEI. The CDR3 sequence is 17 residues long.

The rearrangement joins TRBV7-8 to TRBJ2-2; possible D gene TRBD2, 5 bases. The CDR3 totals 13 residues. The V end lost 1 base, the J end lost 7 bases, and 7 bases lay between the germline ends. Germline lookup yields CDR1 SGHVS and CDR2 FQNEAQ. The CDR3 DNA sequence: TGTGCCAGCAGCTTAGGTCGGGACGGGGAGCTGTTTTTT. Translated, it gives CASSLGRDGELFF. The whole variable domain, remainder taken from reference TRBV7-8 and TRBJ2-2, is GAGVSQSPRYKVAKRGQDVALRCDPISGHVSLFWYQQALGQGPEFLTYFQNEAQLDKSGLPSDRFFAERPEGSVSTLKIQRTQQEDSAVYLCASSLGRDGELFFGEGSRLTVL.

V and J are TRBV20-1 and TRBJ2-1; no clear D gene. The length of the CDR3 is 12 residues. Looked up from germline, CDR1 is DFQATT and CDR2 is SNEGSKA (reference sequence). Trimming removed 3 bases at V and 9 bases at J, with 12 bases between. CDR3 loop: CSASPLVGEQFF. CDR3 nucleotides: TGCAGTGCTAGTCCCTTAGTTGGTGAGCAGTTCTTC.

V and J are TRBV7-3 and TRBJ2-2; D is unresolved. This CDR3 region has 14 residues. Deletions cut 4 bases from V and 7 bases from J, with 13 bases between. Per the germline V gene, CDR1 is SGHTA and CDR2 is FQGTGA. CDR3 region: CASSSVAPSGELFF. The CDR3 DNA sequence: TGTGCCAGCAGCTCAGTCGCCCCTAGCGGGGAGCTGTTTTTT. The full variable domain, in which reference TRBV7-3 and TRBJ2-2 provide the parts outside the CDR3, is GAGVSQTPSNKVTEKGKYVELRCDPISGHTALYWYRQSLGQGPEFLIYFQGTGAADDSGLPNDRFFAVRPEGSVSTLKIQRTERGDSAVYLCASSSVAPSGELFFGEGSRLTVL.

This chain's CDR3 is CASSRGTEAFF. The CDR3, as DNA: TGTGCCAGCAGTAGGGGAACTGAAGCTTTCTTT. The chain is built from TRBV6-2 or TRBV6-3 and TRBJ1-1, with D possibly TRBD1 on 5 matching bases. The CDR3 runs 11 residues. V was trimmed by 5 bases and J by 5 bases, leaving 6 bases between them. The V gene's germline CDR1 is MNHEY and CDR2 SVGEGT.

The CDR3 loop is CASKRLVSTDTQYF. The CDR3 coding sequence is TGTGCCAGCAAAAGGCTAGTTTCCACAGATACGCAGTATTTT. The J gene is TRBJ2-3, the V gene TRBV2; D not certain. The CDR3 has 14 amino acids. Germline CDR1 is SNHLY and CDR2 is FYNNEI. V was cut by 7 bases and J by 2 bases, with 13 bases left in between. Complete variable domain (other parts from reference TRBV2 and TRBJ2-3): EPEVTQTPSHQVTQMGQEVILRCVPISNHLYFYWYRQILGQKVEFLVSFYNNEISEKSEIFDDQFSVERPDGSNFTLKIRSTKLEDSAMYFCASKRLVSTDTQYFGPGTRLTVL.

The chain joins TRBV5-4 to TRBJ2-1; 16 bases fit TRBD2. The CDR3 contains 19 residues. In germline, CDR1 is SGHNT, CDR2 YYREEE (reference sequence). V shed 4 bases and J 2 bases; nucleotides not matched to a gene: 9. The CDR3 region is CASSPGLAGGSLPYNEQFF. In DNA form, the CDR3 reads TGTGCCAGCAGCCCGGGACTAGCGGGAGGGTCCTTACCCTACAATGAGCAGTTCTTC.

The V call is TRBV5-5, the J call TRBJ2-3; weak D call: TRBD1 (5 bases). Trimming took 0 bases from V and 3 from J, leaving 8 bases between them. Germline V lookup: CDR1 SGHKS, CDR2 YYEKEE (reference sequence). CDR3 length equals 14 residues. The CDR3 sequence: CASSLAGQTDTQYF. The DNA for the CDR3 is TGTGCCAGCAGCTTGGCAGGGCAGACAGATACGCAGTATTTT.

The genes are TRBV4-1 and TRBJ2-7; 7 positions match TRBD1. Germline V gene lookup returns CDR1 MGHRA and CDR2 YSYEKL. CDR3 length: 18 residues. Trimming cost V 1 base and J 3 bases; bases outside gene matches: 15. CDR3 sequence reads: CASSQAIGTGDSYYEQYF. CDR3 bases: TGCGCCAGCAGCCAAGCGATTGGAACAGGGGACAGCTACTACGAGCAGTACTTC.